These T cell receptor beta chains were read from a single sample in a study of cytomegalovirus exposure and HLA in healthy donors. Repertoires were generated with immunoSEQ multiplex PCR, while TCRdb's copy carries only in-frame clones and drops some. The data contain under 250,000 clones, around 78% of them singletons. Source material: PBMCs. Receptor source: a woman in her late teens or twenties in good health and CMV-seronegative. Each CDR3 is given with its conserved first and last residue. The D gene is left open where the match is weak. The size of a clone is reported for some rows only, either as once, few or many, or as a class for expanded clones.

clone size	V gene	J gene	D gene	CDR3 DNA	CDR3 protein
-	TRBV28	TRBJ1-2	-	TGTGCCAGCAGTGCGGGACACCCTACTTCCCACACCTTC	CASSAGHPTSHTF
-	TRBV15	TRBJ2-7	-	TGTGCCACCAGCAGAGGTTTACAAGAAGAGCAGTACTTC	CATSRGLQEEQYF
once	TRBV27	TRBJ2-2	TRBD1	TGTGCCAGCACCTTAACAGGACAGGGGGAGACCGGGGAGCTGTTTTTT	CASTLTGQGETGELFF
-	TRBV7-8	TRBJ2-3	-	TGTGCCAGCAGCTTAGGGGGTGTAGTTTGGTCGGATACGCAGTATTTT	CASSLGGVVWSDTQYF
-	TRBV14	TRBJ2-7	-	TGTGCCAGCAGCCCCTGGTCCGGTGCATACGAGCAGTACTTC	CASSPWSGAYEQYF
-	TRBV30	TRBJ1-6	-	TGTGCCTGGAGTGGTGACCAACTTAATTCACCCCTCCACTTT	CAWSGDQLNSPLHF
once	TRBV10-3	TRBJ2-4	-	TGTGCCATCAGTGAGGGTACTAGAGTCTCGGGAAGTGACATTCAGTACTTC	CAISEGTRVSGSDIQYF
-	TRBV2	TRBJ2-3	-	TGTGCCAGCAGTGGGCCAGAGGGGGTCACAGATACGCAGTATTTT	CASSGPEGVTDTQYF
-	TRBV7-8	TRBJ2-3	TRBD1	TGTGCCAGCAGCGCCTCGACAGGGGGCGCATTGAATACGCAGTATTTT	CASSASTGGALNTQYF
once	TRBV9	TRBJ1-3	-	TGTGCCAGCAGCCAAGATTCTGGAAACACCATATATTTT	CASSQDSGNTIYF
few	TRBV4-2	TRBJ1-1	-	TGTGCCAGCAGCCGGAACAGGGACGTGAACACTGAAGCTTTCTTT	CASSRNRDVNTEAFF
-	TRBV7-8	TRBJ1-2	TRBD1	TGTGCCAGCAGCTTAAACCGGGACAGGGGACATGGCTACACCTTC	CASSLNRDRGHGYTF
-	TRBV6-5	TRBJ2-2	-	TGTGCCAGCAGCGCCCGACCCAGGGCCACCGGGGAGCTGTTTTTT	CASSARPRATGELFF
-	TRBV29-1	TRBJ1-1	-	TGCAGCGTTTCTGGCAGCGACACTGAAGCTTTCTTT	CSVSGSDTEAFF
-	TRBV27	TRBJ2-7	TRBD2	TGTGCCGTGGGTGGGAGGGGTCTCCACGAGCAGTACTTC	CAVGGRGLHEQYF
-	TRBV6-5	TRBJ1-6	-	TGTGCCAGCAGACTCCCAGGGGCCGAGAATTCACCCCTCCACTTT	CASRLPGAENSPLHF
-	TRBV27	TRBJ1-2	TRBD1	TGTGCCAGCAGTCGTGACAGGGCGCTCGGAGGCTACACCTTC	CASSRDRALGGYTF
-	TRBV9	TRBJ1-1	-	TGTGCCAGCAGCGCCCTCTCAGTGAACACTGAAGCTTTCTTT	CASSALSVNTEAFF
-	TRBV5-1	TRBJ2-7	-	TGCGCCAGCAGCCCAGGGACACGTTACGAGCAGTACTTC	CASSPGTRYEQYF
-	TRBV9	TRBJ1-1	-	TGTGCCAGCACCCGCCCAGGCGACACTGAAGCTTTCTTT	CASTRPGDTEAFF
-	TRBV6-1	TRBJ2-7	-	TGTGCCAGCAGTGTTAACTACGAGCAGTACTTC	CASSVNYEQYF
once	TRBV25-1	TRBJ2-7	-	TGTGACCAACCTAACCACGAGCAGTACTTC	CDQPNHEQYF
-	TRBV5-4	TRBJ1-2	TRBD1	TGTGCCAGCAGCTTGCCGGACAGGGGTTATGGCTACACCTTC	CASSLPDRGYGYTF
-	TRBV6-1	TRBJ2-1	TRBD2	TGTGCCAGCAGTGACTTAGCGGGGGGTTCCTACAATGAGCAGTTCTTC	CASSDLAGGSYNEQFF
few	TRBV5-6	TRBJ1-2	-	TGTGCCAGCAGCAAGGACAGACTCTATGGCTACACCTTC	CASSKDRLYGYTF
-	TRBV28	TRBJ1-5	TRBD1	TGTGCCACCTTAGGGACAGGTCGTCAGCCCCAGCATTTT	CATLGTGRQPQHF
-	TRBV29-1	TRBJ1-5	TRBD1	TGCAGCGTTCGACAGGGAATCAATCAGCCCCAGCATTTT	CSVRQGINQPQHF
-	TRBV28	TRBJ1-1	TRBD1	TGTGCCAGCAGTCCCTCGGACAGGGCGAACACTGAAGCTTTCTTT	CASSPSDRANTEAFF
-	TRBV5-1	TRBJ1-6	TRBD1	TGCGCCAGCAGCTTTGGGACAGGGGTTGGTTCACCCCTCCACTTT	CASSFGTGVGSPLHF
-	TRBV29-1	TRBJ2-7	-	TGCAGCGTTCCGGGACGGGGAAACTACGAGCAGTACTTC	CSVPGRGNYEQYF
-	TRBV28	TRBJ1-4	TRBD1	TGTGCCAGCTCGACAGGGGGCGTTGAAAAACTGTTTTTT	CASSTGGVEKLFF
-	TRBV27	TRBJ2-7	TRBD1	TGTGCCAGCGTCAATAGGGGGCCGTACTACGAGCAGTACTTC	CASVNRGPYYEQYF
-	TRBV6-1	TRBJ2-1	-	TGTGCCAGCCTGAGGGCGGCTAGCTGGAGGGGTGAGCAGTTCTTC	CASLRAASWRGEQFF
-	TRBV10-1	TRBJ2-1	-	TGCGCCAGCAGTGGCCGCTACAATGAGCAGTTCTTC	CASSGRYNEQFF